This T cell receptor (beta chain) was captured by sequencing in a study of T cell changes during pregnancy in multiple sclerosis. TCRdb's copy holds only in-frame clones and misses some; the assay was immunoSEQ multiplex PCR. Of over 25,000 clones detected, roughly nine tenths appear once; the ten largest clones hold around 10%. Germline V gene data show CDR1 as MNHEY and CDR2 as SMNVEV (reference sequence). Trimming at V came to 5 bases and at J to 4 bases, leaving 6 bases not matched to a gene. The CDR3 totals 14 residues. The sequencing used CD8+ T cells from peripheral blood mononuclear cells, collected in the third trimester of pregnancy. This sequence originates from a female donor with multiple sclerosis, enrolled in a pregnancy study. The chain employs TRBV27 and TRBJ1-2; TRBD1 matches at 8 bases. The CDR3 loop is CASSTQDRGYGYTF. CDR3 DNA sequence: TGTGCCAGCAGTACACAAGACAGGGGCTATGGCTACACCTTC.